This TCR beta chain was found in a study of tumor and adjacent non-tumor tissue in lung cancer. Study overall: Each sample yielded around 4 million productive TCRbeta reads on average.

Germline CDR1 reads MNHNS; CDR2 reads SASEGT. The CDR3 loop spans 15 amino acids. Three rounds of nested PCR, following a modified ARM-PCR protocol, produced the TCRbeta library. MiXCR, applied by TCRdb to the multiplex PCR reads, yields one record per CDR3 protein. The table includes 100,000 to 120,000 distinct CDR3 sequences, under 90% detected once. Study-level points and caveats: Compared with tumor, normal lung showed significantly lower TCR diversity. Shorter survival was associated with higher TCR diversity in tumors.

This sample's RNA came from whole unsorted tissue. In the case of this clonotype: The antigen is unknown. At one end, the junction sequence differs from germline, possibly due to a read error.

This receptor was identified in a man in his 70s with non-small cell lung cancer. Sequencing input: lung tumor tissue. This sequence joins TRBV6-1 and TRBJ1-5, with TRBD1 as a possible D gene (5 bases). The CDR3 here is CASSGWGEWHQPQHF. The CDR3 DNA is TGTGCGAGCAGTGGTTGGGGGGAATGGCATCAGCCCCAGCATTTT.